These 12 T cell receptor beta chains originate from one sample sequenced in a study of Ad26.COV2.S vaccination and SARS-CoV-2 variants (dated by TCRdb to the early 2020s). The library was generated by the immunoSEQ multiplex PCR assay. What TCRdb holds here is the immuneACCESS table cut down to in-frame rearrangements. Part of the clones is not present; checked against another copy, under half of the missing clones reflect an unresolved V gene, and the others are unexplained. The sample table lists around 350,000 clones, about 90% of them with a count of one. 3.5% to 4.5% of the sample rests with the top ten. Taken with the paper, the label for time point translates to: individuals recovered from natural SARS-CoV-2 infection. The source was peripheral blood, collected after recovery from COVID-19. These TCRs come from a human donor who had recovered from COVID-19.

The chain combines TRBV19 with TRBJ1-2; D may be TRBD1 (5 bases). This CDR3 comprises 16 residues. Germline V CDR1 and CDR2: LNHDA, SQIVND (reference sequence). Deletions cut 3 bases from V and 6 bases from J, with 20 bases between. The CDR3 region has the DNA TGTGCCAGTAGTATCGGACCGGGACGCCCCTCTCATGGCTACACCTTC. Protein sequence: CASSIGPGRPSHGYTF.

This clone was observed once. The chain carries TRBV15 and TRBJ2-2; the D gene is possibly TRBD2 (6 bases). Germline lookup yields CDR1 LNHNV and CDR2 YYDKDF (reference sequence). CDR3 length: 16 residues. Trimming removed 7 bases from V and 6 bases from J, with 21 bases in between. The CDR3 DNA follows: TGTGCCACCACTCCCTCCGGGGCGGGGAGGTCCGGGGAGCTGTTTTTT. The encoded protein is CATTPSGAGRSGELFF.

This sequence joins TRBV5-1 and TRBJ1-2; D not resolved. Between the trimmed V and J ends, which lost 0 bases and 5 bases, there was a span of 14 bases. CDR1 is SGHRS, CDR2 YFSETQ, per germline. There are 15 residues in the CDR3. This CDR3 reads CASSLEIPLPYGYTF. CDR3 nucleotides: TGCGCCAGCAGCTTGGAAATCCCTCTACCGTATGGCTACACCTTC.

The gene calls are TRBV6-6 and TRBJ1-2; D possibly corresponds to TRBD1 (6 bases). Germline loops: CDR1 MNHNY, CDR2 SVGAGI (reference sequence). CDR3 length: 15 amino acids. V shed 7 bases and J shed 3 bases, with 18 bases lying between them. The CDR3 is CASKQGFEGHYGYTF. CDR3 DNA: TGTGCCAGCAAGCAGGGGTTTGAAGGCCACTATGGCTACACCTTC.

In DNA form, the CDR3 reads TGTGCCAGCAGCTTAACAGGGGCGCCCTACAATGAGCAGTTCTTC. Translating it yields CASSLTGAPYNEQFF. The rearrangement links TRBV11-2 to TRBJ2-1; 7 bases are shared with TRBD1. This CDR3 has 15 residues. V shed 2 bases and J 2 bases; nucleotides not matched to a gene: 3. Germline values: CDR1 SGHAT, CDR2 FQNNGV.

The V call is TRBV7-9, the J call TRBJ2-2; D is uncertain. V gave up 2 bases and J gave up 7 bases, with 5 bases separating them. The germline V gene encodes CDR1 SEHNR and CDR2 FQNEAQ (reference sequence). This CDR3 is 12 amino acids long. CDR3 amino acids: CASSLLIGELFF. CDR3 bases: TGTGCCAGCAGCTTATTAATCGGGGAGCTGTTTTTT.

The chain joins TRBV15 to TRBJ1-2; TRBD1 agrees at 8 bases. CDR1 is LNHNV, CDR2 YYDKDF, per germline (reference sequence). The CDR3 extends over 15 amino acids. V shed 0 bases and J 6 bases; nucleotides not matched to a gene: 6. The CDR3 nucleotides read TGTGCCACCAGCAGAGAACAGGGGGTCAGGGATGGCTACACCTTC. It yields the protein CATSREQGVRDGYTF. Full variable domain (rest looked up from reference TRBV15 and TRBJ1-2): DAMVIQNPRYQVTQFGKPVTLSCSQTLNHNVMYWYQQKSSQAPKLLFHYYDKDFNNEADTPDNFQSRRPNTSFCFLDIRSPGLGDTAMYLCATSREQGVRDGYTFGSGTRLTVV.

The chain joins TRBV19 to TRBJ1-1; D not resolved. Trimming took 4 bases from V and 0 from J, leaving 18 bases between them. CDR1 is LNHDA, CDR2 SQIVND, per germline (reference sequence). CDR3 length: 17 residues. The CDR3 coding sequence is TGTGCCAGTAGTACTGTAAATGGTGGCTTCATGAACACTGAAGCTTTCTTT. Protein: CASSTVNGGFMNTEAFF.

The V gene is TRBV5-6, the J gene TRBJ1-1; 7 bases are a match to TRBD1. Germline values: CDR1 SGHDT, CDR2 YYEEEE. The CDR3 loop spans 15 amino acids. With V trimmed by 0 bases and J by 8 bases, 10 bases remained unmatched. The CDR3 sequence is CASSLAMGQLKEAFF. The CDR3 coding sequence is TGTGCCAGCAGCTTGGCGATGGGACAGCTAAAGGAAGCTTTCTTT.

The chain is built from TRBV5-1 and TRBJ2-3; D is uncertain. Trimming removed 3 bases from V and 2 bases from J, with 7 bases in between. The CDR3 sequence is 13 residues long. CDR1 and CDR2 from the germline V gene are SGHRS and YFSETQ. CDR3 loop: CASSSPPTDTQYF. In DNA form, the CDR3 reads TGCGCCAGCAGCTCTCCGCCCACAGATACGCAGTATTTT.

The chain couples TRBV7-9 to TRBJ2-1; 7 bases are shared with TRBD2. Germline CDR1 is SEHNR and CDR2 is FQNEAQ (reference sequence). The CDR3 covers 14 residues. J was trimmed by 5 bases and V by 5 bases; bases with no gene match: 6. The CDR3 DNA is TGTGCCAGCAGCAGCGTTCTAGCGGACAATGAGCAGTTCTTC. Amino acid sequence: CASSSVLADNEQFF. Supplemented by reference TRBV7-9 and TRBJ2-1, the full variable domain reads DTGVSQNPRHKITKRGQNVTFRCDPISEHNRLYWYRQTLGQGPEFLTYFQNEAQLEKSRLLSDRFSAERPKGSFSTLEIQRTEQGDSAMYLCASSSVLADNEQFFGPGTRLTVL.

J is TRBJ1-2 and V is TRBV12-3 or TRBV12-4; D remains unclear. V gave up 2 bases and J gave up 4 bases, with 8 bases separating them. The CDR3 runs to 13 residues. The CDR3, as DNA: TGTGCCAGCAGTTTAAACGCGATCTATGGCTACACCTTC. Translated: CASSLNAIYGYTF.